This section outlines one TCR beta chain sequence together with its context. This clonotype has a count of ten or more. The clone's antigen remains unknown. Nothing much larger sits one base from this clone, and base qualities are not available. The germline ends are 14 bases apart after V is trimmed by 7 bases and J by 4 bases. From the germline V gene (reference sequence), CDR1 is SGHKS and CDR2 is YYEKEE. The CDR3, from cysteine to phenylalanine, totals 14 residues. Of all the DNA, just the CDR3 is kept, 42 bases in frame from base 1. The source of the sample is a study of neurological immune-mediated disorders (dated by TCRdb to between 2018 and 2021). Regarding the study in general: Among the approximately 34 multiple sclerosis patients, relapsing-remitting MS accounted for around 30 and secondary progressive MS accounted for 3. The cohort included 60 to 75 subjects: around 15 with HAM/TSP, approximately 35 with multiple sclerosis, and roughly 20 healthy controls. Peripheral blood TCR-beta repertoires from patients with HTLV-I-associated myelopathy (HAM/TSP), patients with multiple sclerosis, and healthy controls were compared in the study using UMI-based sequencing. Longitudinal samples, technical triplicates and paired sorted CD4+ and CD8+ T-cell subsets, alongside PBMC samples, were included among the approximately 100 TCR-beta libraries. What the work shows at the level of the full study, not this receptor alone: The MS cluster showed no association with clinical or MRI features, and the authors stated that larger cohorts are needed. TCR clonal expansion was highest in HAM/TSP patients and lowest in MS patients, with MS patients falling below even healthy controls. Phylogenetic analysis grouped repertoires from 18 of 34 MS patients into a cluster of related CDR3 sequences, suggesting a possible repertoire-level signature. No identical CDR3 amino acid sequences were found to be shared among expanded clones across subjects, suggesting that TCR-beta repertoires were private in all groups.

cDNA synthesis used template-switch 5'RACE with a primer carrying a 10-nucleotide random unique molecular identifier tagging each TCR transcript. Every sequencing run yielded over 190 million TCR-beta sequences covering 15-18 subjects. The RNeasy kit was used for extraction of total RNA. TCR-beta VDJ regions were amplified with primers for the TCR constant region and the 5'RACE anchor, using the KAPA Real-time Library Amplification kit. Sample indexes and Illumina adaptors were added in a first PCR, after which library yield was increased in a second PCR. After Ampure bead purification, the roughly 650 bp TCR product was size-selected on a 2% E-gel SizeSelection system. Before pooling, library quality was checked on a Bioanalyzer, concentration was measured with Qubit, and libraries were quantified with the Kapa Library Quantification kit. Libraries were sequenced paired-end 2 x 150 bp on an Illumina HiSeq 2500. To increase sequence diversity, 25-30% phiX was spiked into each library pool. The source study handled its data this way. The quality-filtered reads were processed with the UMI-based MiGEC pipeline, whose error correction step removed more than 90% of the raw TCR sequences. IMGT germline references were used for alignment of VDJ genes, and clonotypes were defined by a unique CDR3 amino acid sequence together with V-J genes. Clonal expansion, Shannon diversity and CDR3 relatedness (CalcPairwiseDistances, ClusterSamples) were evaluated with VDJtools, and phylogenetic trees were built with CLCbio workbench. Clones with at least 8 unique UMIs were defined as expanded, with this threshold being based on coefficient-of-variation modelling across technical triplicates. The public reads were reanalyzed by TCRdb: fastp trimming at Q25, MiXCR alignment, in-frame beta chains only. Each CDR3 protein appears once, grouped with its most common genes and DNA. The V and J calls here are based on TCRdb, not the publication. Within this sample are around 68,000 distinct CDR3 sequences, with under 5% of them counted one time only. Of the sample, roughly 2.8% is held by the ten largest clones.

Unsorted PBMC libraries were generated from 2 million PBMCs stored in RNAlater at -80 °C until RNA extraction. Multiple sclerosis patients were enrolled in a US clinical protocol under which disease progression was evaluated by magnetic resonance imaging. Peripheral blood underwent Ficoll-Hypaque density gradient centrifugation to isolate PBMCs, which were then cryopreserved in liquid nitrogen. The sequence is built from TRBV5-5 and TRBJ1-4; the D gene is perhaps TRBD1, from 6 matching bases. Sample: PBMCs. This clonotype was sampled from a man in his fifties or sixties with multiple sclerosis. The DNA is as follows: TGTGCCAGCGGGTACAGGGCCGATAATGAAAAACTGTTTTTT. Its coded protein is CASGYRADNEKLFF.